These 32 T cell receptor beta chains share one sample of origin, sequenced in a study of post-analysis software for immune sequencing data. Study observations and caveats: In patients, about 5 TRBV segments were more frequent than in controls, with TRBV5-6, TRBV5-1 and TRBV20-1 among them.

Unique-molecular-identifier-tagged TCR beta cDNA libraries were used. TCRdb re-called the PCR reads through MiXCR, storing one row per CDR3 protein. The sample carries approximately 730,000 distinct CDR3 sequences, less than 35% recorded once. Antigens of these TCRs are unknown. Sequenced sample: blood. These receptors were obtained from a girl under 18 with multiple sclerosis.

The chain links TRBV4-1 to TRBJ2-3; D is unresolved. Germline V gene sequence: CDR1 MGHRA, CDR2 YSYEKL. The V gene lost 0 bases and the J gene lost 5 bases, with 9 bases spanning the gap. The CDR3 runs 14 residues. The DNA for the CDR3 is TGCGCCAGCAGCCAAGATCCCCTGGTAGATACGCAGTATTTT. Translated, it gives CASSQDPLVDTQYF.

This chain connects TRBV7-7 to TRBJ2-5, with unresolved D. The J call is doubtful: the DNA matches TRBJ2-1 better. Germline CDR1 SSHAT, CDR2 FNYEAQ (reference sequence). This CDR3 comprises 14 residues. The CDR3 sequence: CASSLDRLQETQFF. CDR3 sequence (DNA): TGTGCCAGCAGCTTAGACAGACTCCAAGAGACCCAGTTCTTC.

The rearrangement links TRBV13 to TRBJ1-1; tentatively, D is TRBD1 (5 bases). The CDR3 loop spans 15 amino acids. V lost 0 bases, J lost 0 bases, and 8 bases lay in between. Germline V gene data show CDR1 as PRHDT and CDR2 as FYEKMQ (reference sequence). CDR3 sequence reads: CASSLGGPMNTEAFF. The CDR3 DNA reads TGTGCCAGCAGCTTAGGGGGGCCTATGAACACTGAAGCTTTCTTT.

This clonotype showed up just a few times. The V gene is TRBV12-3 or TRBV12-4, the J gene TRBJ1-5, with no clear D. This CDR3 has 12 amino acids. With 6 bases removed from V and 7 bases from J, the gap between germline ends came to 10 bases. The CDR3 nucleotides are TGTGCCAGCAGCATCGTAAGGCAGCCCCAGCATTTT. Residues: CASSIVRQPQHF.

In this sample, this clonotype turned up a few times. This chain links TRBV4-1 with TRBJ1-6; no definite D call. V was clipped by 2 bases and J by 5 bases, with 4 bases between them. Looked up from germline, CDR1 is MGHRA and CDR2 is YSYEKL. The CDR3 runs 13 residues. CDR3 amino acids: CASSQTHNSPLHF. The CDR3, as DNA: TGCGCCAGCAGCCAAACCCATAATTCACCCCTCCACTTT.

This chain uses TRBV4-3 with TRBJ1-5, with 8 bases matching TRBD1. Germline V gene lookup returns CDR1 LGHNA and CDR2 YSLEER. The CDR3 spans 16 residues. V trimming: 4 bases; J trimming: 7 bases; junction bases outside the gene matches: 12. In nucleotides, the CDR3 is TGCGCCAGCAGCCCGTACCACAGGGGGGGGGTCCAGCCCCAGCATTTT. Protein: CASSPYHRGGVQPQHF.

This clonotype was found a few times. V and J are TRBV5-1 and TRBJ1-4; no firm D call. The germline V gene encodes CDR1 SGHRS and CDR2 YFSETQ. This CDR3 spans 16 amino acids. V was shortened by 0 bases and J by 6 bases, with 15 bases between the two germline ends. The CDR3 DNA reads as TGCGCCAGCAGCTTGGTCGTTTCGGGAGTTGATGAAAAACTGTTTTTT. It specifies CASSLVVSGVDEKLFF.

CDR3: CASSQSKNTEAFF. The CDR3 DNA reads TGTGCCAGCAGCCAATCTAAGAACACTGAAGCTTTCTTT. The chain has TRBV16 and TRBJ1-1; D uncertain. In germline, CDR1 is KGHSY, CDR2 FQNENV. CDR3 length: 13 residues. The ends were cut back, 0 bases at V and 1 base at J, with 3 bases in the middle.

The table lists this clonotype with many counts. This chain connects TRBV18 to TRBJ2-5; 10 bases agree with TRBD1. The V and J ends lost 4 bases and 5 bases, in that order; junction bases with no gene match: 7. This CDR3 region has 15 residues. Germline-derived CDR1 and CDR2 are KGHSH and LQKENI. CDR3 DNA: TGTGCCAGCTCACTGCAGACAGGGGGCCGGGAGACCCAGTACTTC. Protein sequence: CASSLQTGGRETQYF.

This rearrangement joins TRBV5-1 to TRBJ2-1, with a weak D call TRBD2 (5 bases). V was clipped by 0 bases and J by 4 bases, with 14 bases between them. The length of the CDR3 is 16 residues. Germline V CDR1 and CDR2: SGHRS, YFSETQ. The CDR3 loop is CASSLGAGETYNEQFF. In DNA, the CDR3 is TGCGCCAGCAGCTTGGGGGCGGGTGAAACATACAATGAGCAGTTCTTC.

CDR3 protein: CASKRQGTEAFF. The CDR3 DNA sequence: TGTGCCAGCAAGAGGCAGGGCACTGAAGCTTTCTTT. The chain employs TRBV2 and TRBJ1-1, with D possibly matching TRBD1 (5 bases). The V gene's germline CDR1 is SNHLY and CDR2 FYNNEI. This CDR3 is built from 12 residues. Trimming took off 7 bases at V and 4 bases at J, with 10 bases between the two ends. Full variable domain (missing parts from reference TRBV2 and TRBJ1-1): EPEVTQTPSHQVTQMGQEVILRCVPISNHLYFYWYRQILGQKVEFLVSFYNNEISEKSEIFDDQFSVERPDGSNFTLKIRSTKLEDSAMYFCASKRQGTEAFFGQGTRLTVV.

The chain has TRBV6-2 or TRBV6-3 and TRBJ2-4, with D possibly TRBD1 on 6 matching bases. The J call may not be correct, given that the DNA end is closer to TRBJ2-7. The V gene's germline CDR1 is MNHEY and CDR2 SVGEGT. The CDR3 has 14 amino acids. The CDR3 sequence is CASSYSKGVGEQYF. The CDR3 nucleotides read TGTGCCAGCAGTTACTCGAAGGGGGTTGGCGAGCAGTACTTC.

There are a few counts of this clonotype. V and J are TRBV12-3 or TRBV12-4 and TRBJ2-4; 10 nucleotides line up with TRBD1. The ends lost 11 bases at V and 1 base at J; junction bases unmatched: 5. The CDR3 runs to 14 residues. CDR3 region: CASRTGGAKNIQYF. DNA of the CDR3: TGTGCCTCAAGGACAGGGGGGGCCAAAAACATTCAGTACTTC.

CDR3 residues: CATSAPGTGGNEQFF. The CDR3 nucleotides are TGTGCCACCAGTGCTCCCGGGACAGGGGGGAATGAGCAGTTCTTC. The rearrangement joins TRBV24-1 to TRBJ2-1; 11 bases agree with TRBD1. Germline loops: CDR1 KGHDR, CDR2 SFDVKD. The V and J ends lost 5 bases and 7 bases, in that order; junction bases with no gene match: 6. The CDR3 runs 15 residues.

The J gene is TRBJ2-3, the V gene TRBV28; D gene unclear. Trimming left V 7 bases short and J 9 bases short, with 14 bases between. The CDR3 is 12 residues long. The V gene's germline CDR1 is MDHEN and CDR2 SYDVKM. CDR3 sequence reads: CASNPSHMTQYF. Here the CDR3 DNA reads TGTGCCAGCAATCCAAGCCATATGACGCAGTATTTT.

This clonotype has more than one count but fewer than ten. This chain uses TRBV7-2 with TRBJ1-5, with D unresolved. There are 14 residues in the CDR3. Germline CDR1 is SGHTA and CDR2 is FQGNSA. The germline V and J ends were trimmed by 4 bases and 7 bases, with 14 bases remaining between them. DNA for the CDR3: TGTGCCAGCAGCTCAACTCGGACTTTCCAGCCCCAGCATTTT. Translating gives CASSSTRTFQPQHF.

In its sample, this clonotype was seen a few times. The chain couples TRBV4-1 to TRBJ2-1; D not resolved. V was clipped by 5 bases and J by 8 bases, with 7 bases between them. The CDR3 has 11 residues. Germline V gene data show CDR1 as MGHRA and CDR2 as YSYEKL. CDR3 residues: CASSTRYEQFF. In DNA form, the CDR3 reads TGCGCCAGCAGCACCCGATATGAGCAGTTCTTC.

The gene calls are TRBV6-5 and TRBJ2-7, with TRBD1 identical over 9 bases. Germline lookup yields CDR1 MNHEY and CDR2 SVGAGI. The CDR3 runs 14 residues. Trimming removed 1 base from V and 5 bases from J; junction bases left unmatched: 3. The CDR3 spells CASSYWDRVHEQYF. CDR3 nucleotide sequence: TGTGCCAGCAGTTACTGGGACAGGGTTCACGAGCAGTACTTC.

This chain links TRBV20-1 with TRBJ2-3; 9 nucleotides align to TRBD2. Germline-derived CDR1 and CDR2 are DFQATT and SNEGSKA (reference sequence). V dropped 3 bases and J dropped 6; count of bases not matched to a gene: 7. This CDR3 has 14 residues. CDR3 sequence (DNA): TGCAGTGCTAGGCGGGCGGGAGGGCCCGATACGCAGTATTTT. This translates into CSARRAGGPDTQYF.

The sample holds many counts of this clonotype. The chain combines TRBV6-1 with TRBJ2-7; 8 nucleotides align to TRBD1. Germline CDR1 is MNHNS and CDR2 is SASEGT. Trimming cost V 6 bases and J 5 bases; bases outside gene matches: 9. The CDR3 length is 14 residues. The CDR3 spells CASRRVPGGNEQYF. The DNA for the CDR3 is TGTGCCAGCAGGAGGGTGCCAGGGGGCAACGAGCAGTACTTC.

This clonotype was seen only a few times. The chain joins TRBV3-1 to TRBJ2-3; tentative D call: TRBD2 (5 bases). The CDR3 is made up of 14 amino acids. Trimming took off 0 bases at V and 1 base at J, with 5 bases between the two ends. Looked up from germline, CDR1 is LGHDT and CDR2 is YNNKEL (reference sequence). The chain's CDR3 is CASSQERGTDTQYF. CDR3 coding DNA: TGTGCCAGCAGCCAAGAGCGGGGCACAGATACGCAGTATTTT.

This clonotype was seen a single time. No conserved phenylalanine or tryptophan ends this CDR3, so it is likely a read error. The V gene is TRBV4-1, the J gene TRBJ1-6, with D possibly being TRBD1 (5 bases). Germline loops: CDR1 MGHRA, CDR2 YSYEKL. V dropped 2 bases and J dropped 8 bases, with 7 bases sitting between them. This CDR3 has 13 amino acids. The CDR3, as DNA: TGCGCCAGCAGCCAACTAGGGGATTCACCCCTCCACTGT. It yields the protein CASSQLGDSPLHC.

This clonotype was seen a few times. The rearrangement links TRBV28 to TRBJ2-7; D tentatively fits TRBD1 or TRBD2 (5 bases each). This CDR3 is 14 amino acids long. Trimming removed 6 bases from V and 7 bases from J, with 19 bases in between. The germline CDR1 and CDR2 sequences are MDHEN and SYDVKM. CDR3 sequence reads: CASRDRDGTTEQYF. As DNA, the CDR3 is TGTGCCAGCAGGGACCGGGACGGAACTACGGAGCAGTACTTC.

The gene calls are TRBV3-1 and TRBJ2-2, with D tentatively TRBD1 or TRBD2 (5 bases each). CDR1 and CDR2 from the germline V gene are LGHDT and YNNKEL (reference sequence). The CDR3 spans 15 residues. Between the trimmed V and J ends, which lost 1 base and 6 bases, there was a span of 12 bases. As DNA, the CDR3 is TGTGCCAGCAGCCAAGGTGTCGGGGCTCCCGGGGAGCTGTTTTTT. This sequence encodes CASSQGVGAPGELFF.

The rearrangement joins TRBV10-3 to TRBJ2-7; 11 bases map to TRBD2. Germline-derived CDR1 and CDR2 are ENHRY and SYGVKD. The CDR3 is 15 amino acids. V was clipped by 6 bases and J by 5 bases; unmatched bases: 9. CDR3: CAIRTSGSGSDEQYF. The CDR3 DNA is TGTGCCATCAGAACTAGCGGGAGCGGGTCGGACGAGCAGTACTTC.

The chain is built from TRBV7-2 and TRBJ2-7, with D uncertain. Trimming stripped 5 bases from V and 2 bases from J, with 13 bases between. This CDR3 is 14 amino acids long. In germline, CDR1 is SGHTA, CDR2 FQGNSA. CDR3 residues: CASSPPAGPYEQYF. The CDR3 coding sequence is TGTGCCAGCAGCCCCCCGGCAGGCCCCTACGAGCAGTACTTC.

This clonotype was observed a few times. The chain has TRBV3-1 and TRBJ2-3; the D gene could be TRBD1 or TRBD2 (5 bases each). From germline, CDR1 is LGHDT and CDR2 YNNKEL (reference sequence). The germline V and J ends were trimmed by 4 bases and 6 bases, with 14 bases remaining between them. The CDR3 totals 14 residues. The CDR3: CASSLQPGADTQYF. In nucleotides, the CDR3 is TGTGCCAGCAGCCTCCAGCCCGGGGCGGATACGCAGTATTTT.

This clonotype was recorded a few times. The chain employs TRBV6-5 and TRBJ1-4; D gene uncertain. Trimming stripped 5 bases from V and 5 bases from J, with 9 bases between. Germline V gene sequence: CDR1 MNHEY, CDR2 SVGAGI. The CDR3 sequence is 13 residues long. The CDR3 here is CASSPFWNEKLFF. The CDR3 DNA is TGTGCCAGCAGTCCTTTCTGGAATGAAAAACTGTTTTTT.

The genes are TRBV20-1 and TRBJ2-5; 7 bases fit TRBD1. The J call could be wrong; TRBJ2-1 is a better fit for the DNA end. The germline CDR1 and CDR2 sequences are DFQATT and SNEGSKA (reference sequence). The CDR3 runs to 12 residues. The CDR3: CSAEDRTETQFF. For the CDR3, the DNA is TGCAGTGCTGAGGACAGGACAGAGACCCAGTTCTTC.

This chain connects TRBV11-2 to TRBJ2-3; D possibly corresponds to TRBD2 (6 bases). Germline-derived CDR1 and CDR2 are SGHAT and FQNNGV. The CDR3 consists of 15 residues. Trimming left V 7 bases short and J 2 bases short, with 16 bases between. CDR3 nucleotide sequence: TGTGCCAGCATCCAATGGGGGGTGGACACAGATACGCAGTATTTT. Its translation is CASIQWGVDTDTQYF.

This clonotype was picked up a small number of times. DNA of the CDR3: TGCGCCAGCAGCCACGGGACCCAGTACCAAGAGACCCAGTACTTC. Translation gives CASSHGTQYQETQYF. The rearrangement uses TRBV5-1 and TRBJ2-5; D tentatively reads TRBD1 or TRBD2 (5 bases each). The CDR3 extends over 15 amino acids. With 4 bases removed from V and 0 bases from J, the gap between germline ends came to 13 bases. Germline CDR1 and CDR2: SGHRS and YFSETQ.

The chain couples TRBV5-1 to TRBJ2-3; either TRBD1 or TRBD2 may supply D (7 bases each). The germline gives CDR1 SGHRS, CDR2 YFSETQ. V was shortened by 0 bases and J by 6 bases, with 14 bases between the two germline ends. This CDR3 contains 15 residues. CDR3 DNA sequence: TGCGCCAGCAGCTTGGAGGGGGCGGGGGATGATACGCAGTATTTT. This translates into CASSLEGAGDDTQYF.